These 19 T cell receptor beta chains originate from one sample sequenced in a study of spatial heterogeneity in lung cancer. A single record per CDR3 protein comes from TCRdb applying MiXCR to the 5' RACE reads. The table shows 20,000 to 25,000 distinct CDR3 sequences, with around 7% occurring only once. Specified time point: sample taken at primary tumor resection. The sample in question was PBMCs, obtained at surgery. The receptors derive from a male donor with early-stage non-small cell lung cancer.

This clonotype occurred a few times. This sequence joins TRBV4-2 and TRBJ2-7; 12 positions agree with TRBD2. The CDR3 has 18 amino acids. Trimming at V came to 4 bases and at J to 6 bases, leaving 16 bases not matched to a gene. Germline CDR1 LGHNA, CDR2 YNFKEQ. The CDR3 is CASSPGLAGGLSSGEQYF. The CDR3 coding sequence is TGTGCCAGCAGCCCGGGGCTAGCGGGAGGGCTGAGCTCGGGCGAGCAGTACTTC.

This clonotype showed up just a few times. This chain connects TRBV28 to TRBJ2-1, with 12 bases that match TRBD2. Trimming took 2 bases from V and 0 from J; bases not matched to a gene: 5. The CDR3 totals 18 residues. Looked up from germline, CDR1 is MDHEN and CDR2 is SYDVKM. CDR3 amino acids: CASSLQVGLAGSYNEQFF. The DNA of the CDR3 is TGTGCCAGCAGTTTACAGGTGGGACTAGCGGGCTCCTACAATGAGCAGTTCTTC.

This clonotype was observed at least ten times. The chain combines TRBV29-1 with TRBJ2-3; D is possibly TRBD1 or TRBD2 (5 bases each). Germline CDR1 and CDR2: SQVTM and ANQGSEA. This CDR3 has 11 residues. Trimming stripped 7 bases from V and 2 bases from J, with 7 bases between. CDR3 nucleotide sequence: TGCAGCGCCGGGACCACAGATACGCAGTATTTT. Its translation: CSAGTTDTQYF.

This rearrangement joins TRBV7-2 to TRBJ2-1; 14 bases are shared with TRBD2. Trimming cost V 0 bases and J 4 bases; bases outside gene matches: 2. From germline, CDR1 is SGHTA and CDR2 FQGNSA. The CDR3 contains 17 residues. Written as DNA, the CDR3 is TGTGCCAGCAGCTTAGCGCGGACTAGCGGGGGGTACAATGAGCAGTTCTTC. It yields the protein CASSLARTSGGYNEQFF.

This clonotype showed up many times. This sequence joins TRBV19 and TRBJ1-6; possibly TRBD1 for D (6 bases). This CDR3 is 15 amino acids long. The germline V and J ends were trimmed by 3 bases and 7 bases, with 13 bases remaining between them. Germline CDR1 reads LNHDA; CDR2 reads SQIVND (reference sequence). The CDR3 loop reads CASSITSTGNSPLHF. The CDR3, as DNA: TGTGCCAGTAGTATCACTAGCACAGGGAATTCACCCCTCCACTTT.

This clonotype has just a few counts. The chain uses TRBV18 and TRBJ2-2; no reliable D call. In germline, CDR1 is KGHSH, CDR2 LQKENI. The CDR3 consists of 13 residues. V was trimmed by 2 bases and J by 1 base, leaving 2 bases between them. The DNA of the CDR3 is TGTGCCAGCTCACCAAGGAACACCGGGGAGCTGTTTTTT. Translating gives CASSPRNTGELFF. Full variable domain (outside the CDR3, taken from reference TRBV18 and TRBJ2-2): NAGVMQNPRHLVRRRGQEARLRCSPMKGHSHVYWYRQLPEEGLKFMVYLQKENIIDESGMPKERFSAEFPKEGPSILRIQQVVRGDSAAYFCASSPRNTGELFFGEGSRLTVL.

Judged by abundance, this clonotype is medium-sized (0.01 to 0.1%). CDR3 nucleotides: TGTGCCAGCAGTTTAGGGTCGACAGCTTCTGAAGCTTTCTTT. It encodes CASSLGSTASEAFF. V is TRBV27 and J is TRBJ1-1, with D perhaps TRBD1 (5 bases). There are 14 residues in the CDR3. From germline, CDR1 is MNHEY and CDR2 SMNVEV (reference sequence). V was pared by 2 bases and J by 6 bases, with 13 bases between.

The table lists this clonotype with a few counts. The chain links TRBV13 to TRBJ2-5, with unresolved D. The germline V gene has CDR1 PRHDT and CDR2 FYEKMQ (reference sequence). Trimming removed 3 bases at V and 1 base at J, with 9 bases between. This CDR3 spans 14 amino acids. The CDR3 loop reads CASSFGRIQETQYF. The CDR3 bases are TGTGCCAGCAGCTTCGGACGGATCCAAGAGACCCAGTACTTC.

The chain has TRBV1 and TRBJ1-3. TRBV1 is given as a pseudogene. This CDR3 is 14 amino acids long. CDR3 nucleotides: TGCACCAGCAGCCAACGGAGCTCTGGAAACACCATATATTTT. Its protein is CTSSQRSSGNTIYF.

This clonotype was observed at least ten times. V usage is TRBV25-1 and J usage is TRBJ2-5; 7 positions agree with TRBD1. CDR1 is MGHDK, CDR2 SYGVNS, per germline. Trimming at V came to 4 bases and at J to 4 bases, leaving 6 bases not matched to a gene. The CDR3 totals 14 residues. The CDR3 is CASSAPGTVETQYF. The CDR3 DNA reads TGTGCCAGCAGTGCCCCTGGGACAGTAGAGACCCAGTACTTC.

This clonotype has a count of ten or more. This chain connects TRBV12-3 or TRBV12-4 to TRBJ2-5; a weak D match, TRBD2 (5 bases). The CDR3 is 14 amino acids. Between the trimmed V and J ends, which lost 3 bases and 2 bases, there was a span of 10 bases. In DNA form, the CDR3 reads TGTGCCAGCAGTTTGCGAGCGGCTCAAGAGACCCAGTACTTC. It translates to CASSLRAAQETQYF.

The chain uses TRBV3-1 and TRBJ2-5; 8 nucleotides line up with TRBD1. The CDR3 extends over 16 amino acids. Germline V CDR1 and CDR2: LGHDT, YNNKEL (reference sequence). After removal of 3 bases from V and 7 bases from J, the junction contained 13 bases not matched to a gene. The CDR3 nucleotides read TGTGCCAGCAGCCAGGGAGGACAGGGTGGATGGGGGACCCAGTACTTC. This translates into CASSQGGQGGWGTQYF.

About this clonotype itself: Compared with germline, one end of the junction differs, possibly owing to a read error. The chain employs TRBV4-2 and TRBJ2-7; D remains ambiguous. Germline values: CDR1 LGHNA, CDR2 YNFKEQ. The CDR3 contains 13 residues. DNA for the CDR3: TGTGCCAGCAGCCAAGCAGAAACCTACGAGCAGCACTTC. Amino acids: CASSQAETYEQHF.

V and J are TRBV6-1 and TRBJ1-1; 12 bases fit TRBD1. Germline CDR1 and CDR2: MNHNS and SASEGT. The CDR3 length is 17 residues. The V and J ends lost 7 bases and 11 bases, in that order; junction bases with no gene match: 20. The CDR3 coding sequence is TGTGCCAGCACCCCGTACGCCGGGACAGGGGGCGCGGGGAGCGCTTTCTTT. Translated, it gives CASTPYAGTGGAGSAFF.

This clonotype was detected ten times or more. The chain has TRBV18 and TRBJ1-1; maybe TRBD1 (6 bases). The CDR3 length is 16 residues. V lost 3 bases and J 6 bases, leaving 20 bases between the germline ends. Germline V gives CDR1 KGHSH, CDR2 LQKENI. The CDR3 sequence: CASSPRSTGPMAEAFF. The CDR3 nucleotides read TGTGCCAGCTCACCCCGCTCAACAGGGCCGATGGCTGAAGCTTTCTTT. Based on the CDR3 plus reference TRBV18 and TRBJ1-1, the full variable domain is NAGVMQNPRHLVRRRGQEARLRCSPMKGHSHVYWYRQLPEEGLKFMVYLQKENIIDESGMPKERFSAEFPKEGPSILRIQQVVRGDSAAYFCASSPRSTGPMAEAFFGQGTRLTVV.

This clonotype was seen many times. The CDR3 DNA sequence: TGCAGTGCTCACGGGACAGGTTACTATGGCTACACCTTC. It specifies CSAHGTGYYGYTF. The chain employs TRBV20-1 and TRBJ1-2, with 8 nucleotides matching TRBD1. Trimming at V came to 5 bases and at J to 3 bases, leaving 5 bases not matched to a gene. The CDR3 has 13 amino acids. Germline V lookup: CDR1 DFQATT, CDR2 SNEGSKA (reference sequence).

CDR3 sequence reads: CASSFRLAVNEQFF. The CDR3 DNA reads as TGTGCCAGCAGTTTTAGGTTAGCAGTTAATGAGCAGTTCTTC. The chain is built from TRBV27 and TRBJ2-1, with no clear D. The CDR3 has 14 amino acids. Germline CDR1 reads MNHEY; CDR2 reads SMNVEV (reference sequence). V lost 3 bases to trimming and J lost 7 bases, with 13 bases between them.

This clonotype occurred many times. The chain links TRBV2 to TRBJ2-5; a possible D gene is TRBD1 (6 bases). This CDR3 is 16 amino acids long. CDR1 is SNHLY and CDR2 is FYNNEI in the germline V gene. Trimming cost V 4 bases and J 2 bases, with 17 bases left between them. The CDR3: CASSGGLRTGQETQYF. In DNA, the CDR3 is TGTGCCAGCAGTGGGGGGCTACGGACTGGACAAGAGACCCAGTACTTC.

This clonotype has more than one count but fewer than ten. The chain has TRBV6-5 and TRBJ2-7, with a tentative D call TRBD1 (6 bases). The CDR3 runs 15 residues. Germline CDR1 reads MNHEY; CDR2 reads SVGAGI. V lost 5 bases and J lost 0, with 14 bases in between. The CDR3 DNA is TGTGCCAGCAGTCGAAAGTGGGACAACTCCTACGAGCAGTACTTC. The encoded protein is CASSRKWDNSYEQYF.